This is a list of T cell receptor beta chains from one sample in a study of T cell repertoires in cytomegalovirus infection. A single record per CDR3 protein comes from TCRdb applying MiXCR to the reads. The sample consists of more than 95,000 distinct CDR3 sequences, approximately 30% of them appearing once. These receptors' targets are unknown. Material: CD8+ T cells from cultured PBMCs, obtained from culture after CMV antigen stimulation. These receptor sequences come from a human donor in good health (CMV status not recorded). Some clones in this sample may be carry-over from other donors' samples. CDR3s include the opening cysteine and the closing phenylalanine or tryptophan. The order of the fields is clone size, D gene, V gene, J gene, CDR3 protein, CDR3 DNA. A D gene is named only where the DNA matches it firmly. Clone size appears in some rows only: once, few, many, or a class for an expanded clone.

abundance: -
d_gene: -
v_gene: TRBV6-5
j_gene: TRBJ2-1
CDR3aa: CASSYLGSYNEQFF
CDR3nt: TGTGCCAGCAGTTACCTGGGCTCCTACAATGAGCAGTTCTTC

abundance: -
d_gene: TRBD1
v_gene: TRBV11-3
j_gene: TRBJ2-2
CDR3aa: CASSGRDRGPTGELFF
CDR3nt: TGTGCCAGCAGCGGAAGGGACAGGGGGCCGACCGGGGAGCTGTTTTTT

abundance: few
d_gene: -
v_gene: TRBV6-4
j_gene: TRBJ1-5
CDR3aa: CASSEGAGSNQPQHF
CDR3nt: TGTGCCAGCAGTGAGGGGGCGGGTAGCAATCAGCCCCAGCATTTT

abundance: -
d_gene: -
v_gene: TRBV4-1
j_gene: TRBJ1-1
CDR3aa: CASSQEGVGGNTEAFF
CDR3nt: TGCGCCAGCAGCCAAGAAGGGGTTGGGGGAAACACTGAAGCTTTCTTT

abundance: many
d_gene: TRBD1
v_gene: TRBV7-9
j_gene: TRBJ1-1
CDR3aa: CASSTYRGRGNTEAFF
CDR3nt: TGTGCCAGCAGCACATACAGGGGCCGCGGGAACACTGAAGCTTTCTTT

abundance: few
d_gene: -
v_gene: TRBV7-2
j_gene: TRBJ2-3
CDR3aa: CASNPPRGPNTDTQYF
CDR3nt: TGTGCCAGCAACCCCCCAAGGGGACCGAACACAGATACGCAGTATTTT

abundance: -
d_gene: -
v_gene: TRBV5-4
j_gene: TRBJ1-2
CDR3aa: CASSLDSMGWGYTF
CDR3nt: TGTGCCAGCAGCTTGGACTCAATGGGGTGGGGCTACACCTTC

abundance: -
d_gene: TRBD1
v_gene: TRBV6-6
j_gene: TRBJ2-4
CDR3aa: CASSASGQGATKNIQYF
CDR3nt: TGTGCCAGCAGCGCTTCGGGACAGGGGGCCACCAAAAACATTCAGTACTTC

abundance: -
d_gene: -
v_gene: TRBV7-2
j_gene: TRBJ1-2
CDR3aa: CATVSYGYTF
CDR3nt: TGTGCCACCGTTAGCTATGGCTACACCTTC

abundance: few
d_gene: TRBD1
v_gene: TRBV7-9
j_gene: TRBJ2-1
CDR3aa: CASSTELDRNTEQFF
CDR3nt: TGTGCCAGCAGCACAGAATTGGACAGGAACACTGAGCAGTTCTTC

abundance: few
d_gene: -
v_gene: TRBV7-6
j_gene: TRBJ2-5
CDR3aa: CASSPERPQRHQETQYF
CDR3nt: TGTGCCAGCAGCCCCGAACGTCCACAGAGACACCAAGAGACCCAGTACTTC

abundance: -
d_gene: TRBD1
v_gene: TRBV19
j_gene: TRBJ1-6
CDR3aa: CASSIGQGFGTLHF
CDR3nt: TGTGCCAGTAGTATAGGACAGGGATTCGGAACCCTCCACTTT

abundance: once
d_gene: -
v_gene: TRBV7-8
j_gene: TRBJ2-7
CDR3aa: CASGGSPYEQYF
CDR3nt: TGTGCCAGCGGGGGTAGTCCCTACGAGCAGTACTTC

abundance: -
d_gene: -
v_gene: TRBV5-4
j_gene: TRBJ2-3
CDR3aa: CASSSGGRDTQYF
CDR3nt: TGTGCCAGCAGCTCGGGTGGACGAGATACGCAGTATTTT

abundance: many
d_gene: -
v_gene: TRBV7-9
j_gene: TRBJ2-1
CDR3aa: CASSLGYNEQFF
CDR3nt: TGTGCCAGCAGTTTGGGGTACAATGAGCAGTTCTTC

abundance: few
d_gene: -
v_gene: TRBV20-1
j_gene: TRBJ1-5
CDR3aa: CSGRYSNQPQHF
CDR3nt: TGCAGTGGACGGTATAGCAATCAGCCCCAGCATTTT